This T cell receptor beta chain derives from a study of vaccination and CD4 T cells after COVID-19. At the level of the study: Investigators stimulated cells with overlapping spike peptides drawn from SARS-CoV-2, HCoV-NL63, HCoV-OC43 and HCoV-229E. Control wells got either CEFX epitopes, HIV-1 Nef peptides, or no peptide at all.

Germline CDR1 MNHNS, CDR2 SASEGT. V dropped 8 bases and J dropped 0 bases, with 13 bases sitting between them. The CDR3 is made up of 14 amino acids. Concerning this clonotype: Antigen: not known.

Treatment noted: approximately nine-day PBMC culture with coronavirus spike peptide pools or control peptides (ViraFEST assay). ViraFEST used peptide pools to expand antigen-specific T cells, then sequenced TCRs. With around 10 ug/ml peptide pools and roughly 9.2 IU/ml IL-2, PBMCs were cultured at some 2.2 million per well. Sequenced with the Oncomine TCR Beta short-read assay was DNA taken from cultured CD4+ T cells. One entry per CDR3 protein results from TCRdb running MiXCR on the PCR reads. The sample lists roughly 17,000 distinct CDR3 sequences, around 47% occurring once. The sample here was CD4+ T cells from blood, cultured in vitro, taken after SARS-CoV-2 vaccination. This sequence was found in a human donor who had recovered from COVID-19. The chain couples TRBV6-1 to TRBJ1-2; D is possibly TRBD1 (6 bases). CDR3 in DNA: TGTGCCAGCCGAGGACAGCTAGCTAACTATGGCTACACCTTC. Its protein is CASRGQLANYGYTF.